These T cell receptor beta chains were read from a single sample in a study of blood T cells in healthy people across ages. A single record per CDR3 protein comes from TCRdb applying MiXCR to the 5' RACE reads. This sample carries 850,000 to 1,300,000 distinct CDR3 sequences, 35% to 50% of them seen once, and the ten largest clones take under 20%. The sequencing input was blood. Source of these receptors: an older woman in good health. CDR3s include the opening cysteine and the closing phenylalanine or tryptophan. D genes are given only for firm matches. Clone sizes are given selectively: once, few, many, or a class where the clone is expanded.

>13|TRBD1|TRBV6-2/TRBV6-3|-|TRBJ1-5
TGTGCCAGCACTCAAACAGGGGTTCAGCCCCAGCATTTT
CASTQTGVQPQHF
>17|TRBD1|TRBV14|-|TRBJ2-5
TGTGCCAGCAGCCCCCGGGACAGGGTGCGACCCTCCTACAAGCAGTACTTC
CASSPRDRVRPSYKQYF
>12|-|TRBV6-5|few|TRBJ2-7
TGTGCCAGCACAGGGGTAGGGCAGGCCCAGTACTTC
CASTGVGQAQYF
>17|TRBD1|TRBV4-2|few|TRBJ2-7
TGTGCCAGCAGCCAAGATACAAGGACAGGGGGCTCTTACGAGCAGTACTTC
CASSQDTRTGGSYEQYF
>15|TRBD2|TRBV20-1|-|TRBJ2-5
TGCAGTGCTACCCCCCTAGCGGGAGTCGTAAAGACCCAGTACTTC
CSATPLAGVVKTQYF
>17|-|TRBV6-1|-|TRBJ2-5
TGTGCCAGCAGTGAAGGGCACTCCTACAGGGAAGACGAGACCCAGTACTTC
CASSEGHSYREDETQYF
>15|-|TRBV5-5|-|TRBJ2-3
TGTGCCAGCAGTATCCCGGGACAATACACAGATACGCAGTATTTT
CASSIPGQYTDTQYF
>15|-|TRBV27|few|TRBJ1-2
TGTGCCAGCGGTGTGAGGGGCGTTCACCGGGGGGGCTACACCTTC
CASGVRGVHRGGYTF
>14|TRBD2|TRBV12-3/TRBV12-4|-|TRBJ2-1
TGCGCCAGCGGACTAGCGGGAAAGGACAATGAGCAGTTCTTC
CASGLAGKDNEQFF
>12|-|TRBV10-3|once|TRBJ1-1
TGTGCCATCAGTGAGGGACAAGGTGAAGTTTTCTTT
CAISEGQGEVFF
>13|-|TRBV25-1|-|TRBJ2-7
TGTGCCAGCAGTGAATCTAGGACCAGCGAGCAGTACTTC
CASSESRTSEQYF
>15|TRBD1|TRBV9|few|TRBJ2-1
TGTGCCAGCAGTACAGGGGGCATTTCCTACAATGAGCAGTTCTTC
CASSTGGISYNEQFF
>13|-|TRBV3-1|-|TRBJ2-1
TGTGCCAGCAAGCCCGGCCCCGGCAATGAGCAGTTCTTC
CASKPGPGNEQFF
>14|TRBD2|TRBV5-6|-|TRBJ2-7
TGTACCAGCAGCGTGAGACTAGCGTCCTACGAGCAGTACTTC
CTSSVRLASYEQYF
>14|TRBD2|TRBV20-1|-|TRBJ2-5
TGCAGTGCTAGACCGGGGGGGGGTTCAGAGACCCAGTACTTC
CSARPGGGSETQYF
>16|-|TRBV29-1|-|TRBJ2-6
TGCAGCGTCGCCCCCCAACGAAGCTCTGGGGCCAACGTCCTGACTTTC
CSVAPQRSSGANVLTF
>15|-|TRBV10-3|-|TRBJ1-5
TGTGCCATCAGTGAATTGGCAGGGGGCAATCAGCCCCAGCATTTT
CAISELAGGNQPQHF
>15|-|TRBV3-1|-|TRBJ1-4
TGTGCCAGCAGCCCCCCGGGCCCGCGGGATGAAAAACTGTTTTTT
CASSPPGPRDEKLFF
>13|-|TRBV4-1|-|TRBJ2-1
TGCGCCAGCAGCCAAGATCCAGGGGATGAGCAGTTCTTC
CASSQDPGDEQFF